This entry describes one T cell receptor beta chain. Its antigen specificity is not known. CDR1 and CDR2, looked up from the germline V gene, are MNHEY and SVGAGI. The CDR3 runs 14 residues from the cysteine to the phenylalanine. The record lacks a DNA sequence. This specimen belongs to a study of monozygotic twins with inflammatory bowel disease (dated by TCRdb to about 2019). A note on the overall study: The full study comprised 28 monozygotic twin pairs: nine German pairs (four IBD-concordant, five IBD-discordant) and 19 IBD-discordant Danish pairs. Disease-associated traits were sought mainly through comparisons between IBD patients and their genetically identical healthy co-twins within discordant pairs. Each individual had, on average, about 151 000 unique TCRalpha sequences and 181 000 unique TCRbeta sequences available for analysis.

Study-wide conclusions, independent of this receptor: Differing immunosuppressive treatments among patients may have added background noise and inter-individual variability to the repertoires. IBD patients shared fewer clonotypes with other individuals than healthy twins did, most markedly in patients showing signs of disease activity. Repertoire similarity did not differ between concordant and discordant twins, possibly due to limited statistical power. Measured by the inverse Simpson index, TCRbeta repertoire diversity was lower in IBD patients than in their healthy co-twins. No single strong signal or clonotype linked to IBD turned up in the results, so the idea that one exists was not supported. Distinction between different T cell subtypes could not be achieved in the analysis.

The library relied on 5' RACE. The input for every TCR library was approximately 3,500 ng of total RNA. For each sample, cDNA synthesis was carried out in eight separate reactions using SMARTScribe reverse transcriptase. During cDNA synthesis, unique molecular identifiers containing a 6-nucleotide sample barcode were introduced by template switching. TCRalpha and TCRbeta cDNA was amplified in two nested PCRs of approximately 16 and 10 cycles, and bead purification was carried out after each PCR. Before amplification, the cDNA was treated with uracil DNA-glycosylase and purified using the QIAquick PCR purification kit. The second PCR added Illumina TruSeq-compatible adapters along with sample-specific barcodes. Library quality and concentration were checked on TapeStation and Qubit, and libraries were pooled at around 4.7 ng each. Sequencing of the pooled libraries was done on an Illumina HiSeq2500 single-index Rapid Run using custom sequencing primers and 2 x 100 bp reads. Processing in the source paper ran as follows. PCR and sequencing errors were corrected by UMI-based consensus assembly using MiGEC version 1.2.6. MiXCR version 2.1.1 handled V(D)J alignment, clonotype assembly and CDR3 extraction. Normalisation of gene usage, clonotype sharing and MAIT/NKT TCR abundance was achieved by analysing the top 1000, 10 000 and 20 000 clonotypes per sample. After downsampling to 27 000 UMIs, diversity was calculated as the inverse Simpson index using the vegan R package. Paired Mann-Whitney U tests on discordant twin pairs were used, with Benjamini-Hochberg multiple-testing correction. The reads underwent TCRdb reprocessing, giving one record for each CDR3 protein sequence and no DNA. These V and J calls are TCRdb output, not the study's own analysis. The sample table gives around 140,000 distinct CDR3 sequences. 1% to 1.5% of the sample lies in the top ten.

From each donor, an approximately 2.3 ml peripheral blood sample was collected into PAXgene tubes and kept at -80 degrees C. Total RNA was isolated from whole blood with the PAXgene blood miRNA kit on an automated QIAcube, without T cell sorting. Peripheral blood from monozygotic twin pairs who were concordant or discordant for inflammatory bowel disease underwent deep TCRalpha and TCRbeta repertoire profiling using unique molecular barcoding. Smoking habits were recorded for all twin pairs, with individuals classified as current, former or never smokers. Input material: blood. The receptor chain draws on TRBV6-5 and TRBJ2-3. The TCR sequence derives from a human donor with ulcerative colitis or Crohn's disease, or a healthy co-twin of an affected twin (not recorded which). CDR3 reads: CASSYEMSGDTQYF.